This T cell receptor (beta chain) was recorded in a study of shared clonotypes between healthy human individuals. Among the donors, all were Caucasian adults who lived in Nashville, Tennessee. Sequencing was performed with immunoSEQ multiplex PCR; in TCRdb, only in-frame clones are kept and a portion is missing. The sample has some 2,100,000 clones; approximately 94% are singletons. Study results and limitations: With a few donors compared, about 5% of naive CD4 clonotypes were shared.

Comment on this clone: Its antigen is not known.

The source of this sequence is a man in his late teens or twenties in good health. Material for sequencing was naive CD4+ T cells sorted from blood. Subset of the sample: CD45RA+ positively selected.

CDR3 sequence (DNA): TGTGCCAGTAGCCGAAGCGTGGGACAGGGGGCCTACGAGCAGTACTTC. This gives the protein CASSRSVGQGAYEQYF. The V gene is TRBV19, the J gene TRBJ2-7; 11 nucleotides align to TRBD1. Trimming at V came to 6 bases and at J to 2 bases, leaving 9 bases not matched to a gene. Germline CDR1 LNHDA, CDR2 SQIVND (reference sequence). CDR3 length: 16 residues.